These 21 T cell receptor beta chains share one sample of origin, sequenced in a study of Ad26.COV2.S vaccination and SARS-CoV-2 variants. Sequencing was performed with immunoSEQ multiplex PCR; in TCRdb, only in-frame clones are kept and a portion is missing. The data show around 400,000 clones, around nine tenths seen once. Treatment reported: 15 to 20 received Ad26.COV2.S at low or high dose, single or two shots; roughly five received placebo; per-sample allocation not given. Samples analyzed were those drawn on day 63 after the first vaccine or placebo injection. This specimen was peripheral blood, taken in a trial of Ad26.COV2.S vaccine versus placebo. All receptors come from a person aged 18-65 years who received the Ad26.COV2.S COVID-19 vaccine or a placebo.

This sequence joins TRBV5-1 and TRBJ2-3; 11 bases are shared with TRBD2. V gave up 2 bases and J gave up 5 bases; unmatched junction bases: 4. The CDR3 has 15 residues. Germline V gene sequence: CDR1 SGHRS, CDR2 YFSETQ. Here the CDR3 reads CASSFRLAGRDTQYF. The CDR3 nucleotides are TGCGCCAGCAGCTTTCGACTAGCGGGGCGAGATACGCAGTATTTT.

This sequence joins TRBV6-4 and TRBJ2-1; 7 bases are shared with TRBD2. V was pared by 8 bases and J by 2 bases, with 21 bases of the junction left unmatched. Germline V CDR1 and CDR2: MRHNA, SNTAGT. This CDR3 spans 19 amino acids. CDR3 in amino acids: CASPTYSTGGPNTYNEQFF. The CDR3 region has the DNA TGTGCCAGCCCCACCTATTCAACGGGAGGACCTAATACCTACAATGAGCAGTTCTTC.

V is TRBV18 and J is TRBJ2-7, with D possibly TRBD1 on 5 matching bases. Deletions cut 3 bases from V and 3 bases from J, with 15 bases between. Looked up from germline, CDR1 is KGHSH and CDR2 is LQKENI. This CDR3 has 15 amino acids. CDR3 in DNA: TGTGCCAGCTCACCGCCCGGTGGGGCGGTCTACGAGCAGTACTTC. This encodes CASSPPGGAVYEQYF.

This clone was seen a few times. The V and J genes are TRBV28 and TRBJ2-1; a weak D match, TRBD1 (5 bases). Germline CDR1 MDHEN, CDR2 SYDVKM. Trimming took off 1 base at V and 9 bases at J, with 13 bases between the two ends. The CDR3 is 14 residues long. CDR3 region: CASSLSPGSGEQFF. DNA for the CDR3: TGTGCCAGCAGTTTATCCCCAGGGTCGGGTGAGCAGTTCTTC.

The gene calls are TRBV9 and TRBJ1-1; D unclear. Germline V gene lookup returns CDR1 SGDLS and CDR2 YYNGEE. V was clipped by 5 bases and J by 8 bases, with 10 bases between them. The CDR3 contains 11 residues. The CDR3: CASSPKEEAFF. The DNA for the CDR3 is TGTGCCAGCAGTCCTAAAGAAGAAGCTTTCTTT.

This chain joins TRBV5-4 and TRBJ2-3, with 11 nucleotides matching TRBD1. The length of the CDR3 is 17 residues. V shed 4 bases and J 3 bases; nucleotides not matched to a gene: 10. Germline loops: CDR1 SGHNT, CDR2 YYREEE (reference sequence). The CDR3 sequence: CASSPNLGQGGTDTQYF. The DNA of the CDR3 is TGTGCCAGCAGCCCTAACTTGGGACAGGGGGGGACAGATACGCAGTATTTT.

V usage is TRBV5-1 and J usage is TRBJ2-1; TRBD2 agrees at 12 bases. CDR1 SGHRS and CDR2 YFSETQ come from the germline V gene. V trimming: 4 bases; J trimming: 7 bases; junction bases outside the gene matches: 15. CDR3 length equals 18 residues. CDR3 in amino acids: CASSISSLTSGRWNEQFF. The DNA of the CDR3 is TGCGCCAGCAGCATTTCGTCCCTAACTAGCGGGAGGTGGAATGAGCAGTTCTTC. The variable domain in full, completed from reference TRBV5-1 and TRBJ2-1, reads KAGVTQTPRYLIKTRGQQVTLSCSPISGHRSVSWYQQTPGQGLQFLFEYFSETQRNKGNFPGRFSGRQFSNSRSEMNVSTLELGDSALYLCASSISSLTSGRWNEQFFGPGTRLTVL.

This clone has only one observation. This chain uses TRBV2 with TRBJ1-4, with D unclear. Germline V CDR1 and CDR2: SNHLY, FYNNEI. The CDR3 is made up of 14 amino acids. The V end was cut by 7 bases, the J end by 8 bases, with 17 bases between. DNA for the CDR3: TGTGCCAGCACGGAGGGCCCGGCTCCGGAAAAACTGTTTTTT. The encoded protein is CASTEGPAPEKLFF.

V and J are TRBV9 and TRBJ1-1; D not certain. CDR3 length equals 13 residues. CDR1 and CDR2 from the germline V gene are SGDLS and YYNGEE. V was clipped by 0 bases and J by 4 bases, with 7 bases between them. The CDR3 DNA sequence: TGTGCCAGCAGCGTAGGGCCTCCCACTGAAGCTTTCTTT. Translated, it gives CASSVGPPTEAFF.

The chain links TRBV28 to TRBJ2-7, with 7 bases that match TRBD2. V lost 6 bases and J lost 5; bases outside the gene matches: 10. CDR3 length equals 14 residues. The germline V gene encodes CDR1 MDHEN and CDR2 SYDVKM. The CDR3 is CASSPTSLRNEQYF. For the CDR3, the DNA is TGTGCCAGCAGCCCGACTAGCCTTCGGAACGAGCAGTACTTC.

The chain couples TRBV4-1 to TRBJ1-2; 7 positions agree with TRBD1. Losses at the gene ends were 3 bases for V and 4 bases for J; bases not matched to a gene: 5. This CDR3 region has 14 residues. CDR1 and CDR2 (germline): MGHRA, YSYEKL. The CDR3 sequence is CASSQDGTVYGYTF. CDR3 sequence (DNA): TGCGCCAGCAGCCAGGACGGGACAGTCTATGGCTACACCTTC.

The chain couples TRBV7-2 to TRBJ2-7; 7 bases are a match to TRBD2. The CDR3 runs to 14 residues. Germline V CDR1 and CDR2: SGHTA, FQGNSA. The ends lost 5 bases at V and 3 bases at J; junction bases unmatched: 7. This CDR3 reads CASSPTAGFYEQYF. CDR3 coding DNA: TGTGCCAGCAGCCCAACAGCGGGGTTCTACGAGCAGTACTTC.

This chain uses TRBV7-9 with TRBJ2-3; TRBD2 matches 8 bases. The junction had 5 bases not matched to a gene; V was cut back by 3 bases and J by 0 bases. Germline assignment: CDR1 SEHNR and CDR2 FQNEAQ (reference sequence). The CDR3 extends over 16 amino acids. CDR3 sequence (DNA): TGTGCCAGCAGCTTCCTGTTAGCGGGAAGCACAGATACGCAGTATTTT. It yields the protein CASSFLLAGSTDTQYF.

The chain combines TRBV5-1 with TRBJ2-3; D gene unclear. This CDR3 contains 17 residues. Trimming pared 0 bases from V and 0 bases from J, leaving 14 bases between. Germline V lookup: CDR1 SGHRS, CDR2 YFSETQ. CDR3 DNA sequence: TGCGCCAGCAGCTTGGAACCCCTAGTAGGCAGCACAGATACGCAGTATTTT. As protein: CASSLEPLVGSTDTQYF.

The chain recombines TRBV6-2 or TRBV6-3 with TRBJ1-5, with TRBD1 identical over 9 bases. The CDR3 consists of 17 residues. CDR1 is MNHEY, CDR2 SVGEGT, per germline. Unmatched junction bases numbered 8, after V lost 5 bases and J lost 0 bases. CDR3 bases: TGTGCCAGCAGTACCAGACAGGGGGGCTATAGCAATCAGCCCCAGCATTTT. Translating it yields CASSTRQGGYSNQPQHF.

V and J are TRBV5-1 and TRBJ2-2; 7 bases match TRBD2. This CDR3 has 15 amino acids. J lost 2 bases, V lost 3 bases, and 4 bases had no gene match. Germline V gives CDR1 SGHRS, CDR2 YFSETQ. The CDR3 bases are TGCGCCAGCAGCTGGGGACTAACAAACACCGGGGAGCTGTTTTTT. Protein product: CASSWGLTNTGELFF.

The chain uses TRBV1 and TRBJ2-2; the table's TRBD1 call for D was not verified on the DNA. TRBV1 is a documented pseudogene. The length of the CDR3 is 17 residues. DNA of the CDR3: TGCACCAGCAGCCAAGGATCGGGACAGGAGAACACCGGGGAGCTGTTTTTT. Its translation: CTSSQGSGQENTGELFF.

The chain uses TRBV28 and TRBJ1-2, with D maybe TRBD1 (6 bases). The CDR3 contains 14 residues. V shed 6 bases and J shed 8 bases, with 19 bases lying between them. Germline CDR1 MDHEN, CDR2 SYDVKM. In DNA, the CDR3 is TGTGCCAGCAGCCCAATCGGTGGGGGGGCCGGCTACACCTTC. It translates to CASSPIGGGAGYTF.

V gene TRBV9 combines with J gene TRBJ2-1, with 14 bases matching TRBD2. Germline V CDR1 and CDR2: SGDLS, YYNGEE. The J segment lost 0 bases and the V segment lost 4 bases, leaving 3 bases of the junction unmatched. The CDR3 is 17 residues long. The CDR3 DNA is TGTGCCAGCAGCCCGGGGACTAGCGGGAGCTCCTACAATGAGCAGTTCTTC. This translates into CASSPGTSGSSYNEQFF.

CDR3 amino acids: CASSESGIQGTHEQYF. In DNA, the CDR3 is TGCGCCAGCAGTGAGTCGGGTATACAGGGGACCCACGAGCAGTACTTC. The V and J genes are TRBV10-2 and TRBJ2-7; 7 bases agree with TRBD1. The V segment lost 0 bases and the J segment 5 bases; nucleotides outside the gene matches: 10. The germline gives CDR1 WSHSY, CDR2 SAAADI. This CDR3 is built from 16 residues.

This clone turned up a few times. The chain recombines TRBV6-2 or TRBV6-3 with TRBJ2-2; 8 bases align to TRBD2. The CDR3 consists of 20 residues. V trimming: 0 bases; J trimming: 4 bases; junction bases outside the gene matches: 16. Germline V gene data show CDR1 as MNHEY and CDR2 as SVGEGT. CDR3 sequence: CASSYSEGPASGQSTGELFF. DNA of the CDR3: TGTGCCAGCAGTTACTCGGAGGGGCCGGCTAGCGGGCAGAGCACCGGGGAGCTGTTTTTT.